This T cell receptor beta chain was documented in a study of cytomegalovirus exposure and HLA in healthy donors. This CDR3 region has 14 residues. The germline V gene encodes CDR1 SGHNT and CDR2 YYREEE (reference sequence). V dropped 3 bases and J dropped 5; count of bases not matched to a gene: 2. Data came from immunoSEQ multiplex PCR; TCRdb stores just in-frame clones and leaves some out. The sample carries roughly 260,000 clones, roughly 89% recorded once. Whole-study results and caveats: A few CMV-associated chains proved CMV antigen-specific in vitro.

To note about this clone: Its antigen is undetermined.

Sequences were obtained from PBMCs. The chain is built from TRBV5-4 and TRBJ2-4; 10 bases match TRBD1. The TCR comes from a man aged 18 to 30 in good health and CMV-seronegative. CDR3 sequence reads: CASSSGTGENIQYF. The CDR3 region has the DNA TGTGCCAGCAGCTCCGGGACAGGGGAAAACATTCAGTACTTC.